Sequencing of this T cell receptor beta chain was carried out in a study of glioma-infiltrating T cells. Points from the study as a whole: Non-neoplastic patients had below-expected tissue-blood divergence, while all gliomas exceeded expectation. Only very few CDR3 sequences appeared in both tissue and blood.

The iRepertoire nested amplicon-rescue multiplex PCR amplified TCR alpha and beta CDR3s from RNA. For one-step reverse transcription and amplification, 100-400 ng of tissue mRNA or PBMC total RNA was used. TCRdb re-analysed the multiplex PCR reads in MiXCR, keeping a single row per CDR3 protein. The sample records 9,500 to 13,000 distinct CDR3 sequences, about three fifths being singletons. From germline, CDR1 is SQVTM and CDR2 ANQGSEA. V was trimmed by 2 bases and J by 4 bases, leaving 9 bases between them. This CDR3 comprises 12 residues. A note on this clonotype: Its antigen is not known. This may arise from a read error, as a much more abundant clone is one base away. The CDR3 does not close with the conserved phenylalanine or tryptophan, likely indicating a read error.

Sequencing used glioma tissue, nonneoplastic brain tissue, or PBMCs (not recorded which). This TCR was sampled from a human donor with low-grade glioma or glioblastoma, undergoing nonglioma brain surgery, or in good health (not recorded which). V usage is TRBV29-1 and J usage is TRBJ2-7, with a weak D call TRBD1 (5 bases). CDR3 sequence: CSVELGPYEQYS. The CDR3 DNA reads TGCAGCGTTGAATTGGGGCCTTACGAGCAGTACTCC.